These T cell receptor beta chains were read from a single sample in a study of CXCR3-negative and CXCR3-positive naive CD8 T cells. Reanalyzing the 5' RACE reads, TCRdb keeps one entry per CDR3 protein, without DNA. This table holds approximately 100,000 distinct CDR3 sequences. Sequencing was carried out using naive CXCR3+ CD8+ T cells from blood. The receptors derive from a human donor in good health. Some clones in this sample may be carry-over from other donors' samples. Each CDR3 is given with its conserved first and last residue. Fields, in order: J gene, clone size, V gene, CDR3 protein. Only some rows state a clone size, as once, few, many or a class for expanded clones.

TRBJ2-2	NA	TRBV11-3	CASSLEGLAVNTGELFF
TRBJ1-5	NA	TRBV28	CASIIGGGRDNQPQHF
TRBJ2-7	NA	TRBV4-1	CASSQNRGREQYF
TRBJ2-2	NA	TRBV12-5	CASGLATGIAPNTGELFF
TRBJ2-7	NA	TRBV19	CASSSGRAYEQYF
TRBJ2-7	NA	TRBV6-5	CASSPRGSGVYEQYF
TRBJ2-1	NA	TRBV6-6	CASSYLNLGAFTYNEQFF
TRBJ2-1	NA	TRBV7-7	CASSLSSSGPNNEQFF
TRBJ2-3	NA	TRBV5-4	CASSPGLAGFADTQYF
TRBJ2-5	NA	TRBV11-2	CASSSLWDSSGLKQETQYF
TRBJ2-7	NA	TRBV5-1	CASSFGGARSYEQYF
TRBJ1-2	NA	TRBV7-9	CASSLMGANYGYTF
TRBJ2-1	NA	TRBV3-1	CASSPGLGAEEQFF
TRBJ2-7	medium-sized	TRBV11-3	CASSSRDEAYEQYF
TRBJ2-5	NA	TRBV24-1	CATSDASETQYF
TRBJ1-4	NA	TRBV27	CASSPPGQGEEKLFF
TRBJ2-5	NA	TRBV7-8	CASSPGAYQETQYF
TRBJ1-1	NA	TRBV29-1	CSAEQGAGTEAFF
TRBJ2-1	NA	TRBV5-1	CASSLRGSPANEQFF
TRBJ1-1	NA	TRBV28	CASSPEWTEAFF
TRBJ2-7	NA	TRBV3-1	CASSPGYGEKFSYEQYF
TRBJ2-7	NA	TRBV20-1	CSAPLRRGALFSSYEQYF
TRBJ2-5	NA	TRBV10-3	CAISEADREETQYF
TRBJ2-2	NA	TRBV6-5	CASSVARTTNTGELFF
TRBJ2-1	NA	TRBV29-1	CSVGPIYNEQFF
TRBJ2-6	NA	TRBV2	CATPPGENSGANVLTF
TRBJ2-3	NA	TRBV4-3	CASSQDHGQPRGGTDTKYF
TRBJ2-1	NA	TRBV5-1	CASSLAGSWGDNEQFF
TRBJ1-2	NA	TRBV12-3/TRBV12-4	CASRKTGEANGYTF
TRBJ2-3	NA	TRBV3-1	CASSQNRGRDADTQYF
TRBJ2-1	NA	TRBV4-1	CASSQDGGYYNEQFF
TRBJ2-2	NA	TRBV29-1	CSVERTGGIIGELFF
TRBJ2-7	NA	TRBV27	CASNPGQGVYEQYF
TRBJ2-3	NA	TRBV10-2	CATQRGPGTDTQYF
TRBJ2-5	NA	TRBV15	CATSGVAEYQETQYF
TRBJ2-7	NA	TRBV4-3	CASSHNTGGEYEQYF
TRBJ1-2	NA	TRBV10-2	CASSESTGLVGYTF
TRBJ2-3	NA	TRBV12-5	CARPPGLYTDTQYF
TRBJ1-2	NA	TRBV7-9	CASSLAFRSDLYGYTF
TRBJ1-2	NA	TRBV6-5	CASSHGQGVTSEPMKNYGYTF
TRBJ2-1	NA	TRBV6-2/TRBV6-3	CASSYISNEQFF
TRBJ2-5	NA	TRBV28	CASSLKASQETQYF
TRBJ2-3	NA	TRBV6-6	CASSYLPHTDTQYF
TRBJ2-3	NA	TRBV6-4	CASSRLAGDTDTQYF
TRBJ2-1	NA	TRBV5-6	CASSPFPAFGSNNEQFF
TRBJ1-3	NA	TRBV20-1	CSARDRRMSSGNTIYF
TRBJ1-2	NA	TRBV29-1	CSTGQGARIYGYTF
TRBJ2-7	NA	TRBV7-8	CASSLEGLAAYEQYF
TRBJ2-2	NA	TRBV4-3	CASSQGAVAGELFF
TRBJ2-7	NA	TRBV9	CASSVESDFTYEQYF
TRBJ1-2	NA	TRBV28	CASSLFGKPNYGYTF
TRBJ2-7	NA	TRBV7-6	CASSLAEGTYEQYF
TRBJ1-2	NA	TRBV29-1	CSAAGTGAPNYGYIF
TRBJ2-1	NA	TRBV3-1	CASSQADRYNEQFF
TRBJ2-2	NA	TRBV7-9	CASISGEGPNTGELFF
TRBJ2-1	NA	TRBV6-2/TRBV6-3	CASSYGQGPYNEQFF
TRBJ2-7	NA	TRBV20-1	CSGRLKSSYEQCF